These T cell receptor beta chains were read from a single sample in a study of blood T cells in healthy people across ages. TCRdb used MiXCR to reprocess the 5' RACE reads, holding one entry per CDR3 protein. The table includes some 550,000 distinct CDR3 sequences, 45% to 55% detected once. The specimen sequenced was blood. These receptors originate from a man older than 75 in good health. Each CDR3 is given with its conserved first and last residue.

v_gene | CDR3aa
TRBV7-2 | CASSFREATYNEQFF
TRBV30 | CAWSADNFQPQHF
TRBV27 | CVSSRPQGGMTEAFF
TRBV20-1 | CSAQKHPSSYEQYF
TRBV5-1 | CASGQGSYNSPLHF
TRBV7-8 | CAGSSAQGDAYNEQFF
TRBV7-2 | CASSPSGGAADTQYF
TRBV18 | CASSPNQVETQYF
TRBV27 | CASSPRGLPDQPQHF
TRBV7-3 | CASSLAGTSGTREQFF
TRBV7-9 | CASAKLTGQETQYF
TRBV6-6 | CATEGGGYGYTF
TRBV20-1 | CSARSGDIRTGELFF
TRBV10-3 | CAISDWAANTGELFF
TRBV11-2 | CASSYDRGANYGYTF
TRBV12-3/TRBV12-4 | CASKGTGLQPQHF
TRBV20-1 | CSAGSGRGDTQYF
TRBV5-1 | CASSWLSGTENNEQFF
TRBV7-2 | CASSLAGLSNEKLFF
TRBV12-5 | CARGGVAGVEDEQYF
TRBV20-1 | CSAGGTGANEQFF
TRBV27 | CASSLSGTHQSLAKNIQYF
TRBV6-1 | CASSEGQGLGQETQYF
TRBV5-1 | CASHQGGLLWTEAFF
TRBV10-3 | CAISEPGTTGNSYEQYF
TRBV7-2 | CASSPEERGSYEQYF
TRBV28 | CASSFPGRYNEQFF
TRBV7-2 | CASSLVSGGNNEQYF
TRBV3-1 | CASSRQLVQETQYF
TRBV15 | CATSMGAGEETQYF
TRBV4-2 | CASSQEAGPSRGYTF
TRBV5-1 | CASSSTGTVSYEQYF
TRBV12-3/TRBV12-4 | CASNLGGSYEQYF
TRBV7-9 | CDPGGTYNEQYF
TRBV30 | CAWSVPPGGRDGDTF
TRBV28 | CASRWTGNANNEQFF
TRBV4-3 | CASSQAMGSPYGYTF
TRBV5-1 | CASSDDRASSGNTIYF
TRBV29-1 | CSVVISQTQYF
TRBV10-1 | CASSEWSSGGLNEQFF
TRBV6-2/TRBV6-3 | CASSYESPRSGANVLTF
TRBV7-9 | CASSLARGDEKLFF
TRBV7-2 | CASSLVGPMGTQYF
TRBV9 | CASSPTGTSNEQFF
TRBV20-1 | CSARDQAGGKEAFF
TRBV10-3 | CAVSDSGDTQYF
TRBV20-1 | CSAREPSRSQETQYF